The sequence of this TCR beta chain was determined in a study of radiotherapy plus CTLA-4 blockade in lung cancer. Whole-study results and caveats: Blood-borne expansion of tumor-derived TCR clones followed radiotherapy plus ipilimumab. Early clone dynamics of blood T cells, plus interferon-beta, reportedly predicted response best.

This CDR3 is built from 16 residues. Method: immunoSEQ multiplex PCR; TCRdb's copy keeps in-frame clones and lacks some. The profile shows 45,000 or so clones, roughly four fifths of them singletons. Ipilimumab-mediated CTLA-4 blockade plus focal radiation was given to patients having chemo-refractory metastatic non-small-cell lung cancer. In regard to this clone: Its matching antigen is unknown.

Sequenced here: peripheral blood, sampled from a patient treated with radiotherapy plus ipilimumab. This chain links TRBV21-1 with TRBJ1-2; the D call TRBD1 from the table was never checked on the DNA. TRBV21-1 is a documented pseudogene. The sequence was obtained from a human donor with non-small cell lung cancer who had a complete response to radiotherapy plus ipilimumab. In DNA form, the CDR3 reads TGTGCCAGCAGCAAAGAGGGGCAAGATTATTACTATGGCTACACCTTC. It yields the protein CASSKEGQDYYYGYTF.